This T cell receptor beta chain comes out of a study of blood T cell repertoires in COVID-19. At the level of the study: Donors in the United States, Italy and Spain gave samples during acute or convalescent COVID-19. T cells, B-cell-depleted T cells, or PBMCs supplied cDNA or gDNA.

Data came from immunoSEQ multiplex PCR; TCRdb stores just in-frame clones and leaves some out. The sample lists some 140,000 clones; approximately 79% were seen once. V shed 3 bases and J shed 3 bases, with 9 bases lying between them. Germline assignment: CDR1 LNHDA and CDR2 SQIVND (reference sequence). The length of the CDR3 is 14 residues. This TCR derives from a man aged 55 to 70 with acute or convalescent COVID-19. The V call is TRBV19, the J call TRBJ1-5, with D unresolved. Input material: peripheral blood. In DNA form, the CDR3 reads TGTGCCAGTAGTATGCGTGAGGACAATCAGCCCCAGCATTTT. Translating gives CASSMREDNQPQHF.